Presented here are 21 T cell receptor beta chains from one specimen sequenced in a study of blood T cells in healthy people across ages. It was with a sample-barcoded 5' primer and a J-beta primer mix that a second PCR of roughly 7 to 11 cycles was run. TCRdb reprocessed the 5' RACE reads with MiXCR, giving one entry per CDR3 protein. This table has 870,000 or so distinct CDR3 sequences, 29% appearing once. The sequenced sample was blood. The receptors originated from a woman of 80 years or more in good health.

This clonotype has a single count. DNA of the CDR3: TGCAGCGTTGGATCCGTGGTTTACGAGCAGTACTTC. It specifies CSVGSVVYEQYF. The chain uses TRBV29-1 and TRBJ2-7; the D is unclear. The germline V gene encodes CDR1 SQVTM and CDR2 ANQGSEA. The CDR3 totals 12 residues. V lost 4 bases and J lost 4, with 11 bases in between.

This clonotype appeared many times. V gene TRBV7-2 combines with J gene TRBJ2-7; D is perhaps TRBD1 (6 bases). V was cut by 5 bases and J by 8 bases, with 13 bases left in between. The V gene's germline CDR1 is SGHTA and CDR2 FQGNSA. CDR3 size: 12 residues. CDR3 bases: TGTGCCAGCAGCCTGTCGACAGGCAAGCAGTACTTC. It yields the protein CASSLSTGKQYF. Looking up the rest from reference TRBV7-2 and TRBJ2-7 gives the full variable domain: GAGVSQSPSNKVTEKGKDVELRCDPISGHTALYWYRQSLGQGLEFLIYFQGNSAPDKSGLPSDRFSAERTGGSVSTLTIQRTQQEDSAVYLCASSLSTGKQYFGPGTRLTVT.

The DNA of the CDR3 is TGTGCCAGCAGGGCAGGGGGCGGGTATGGCTACACCTTC. Translating gives CASRAGGGYGYTF. The rearrangement uses TRBV6-5 and TRBJ1-2; 8 positions match TRBD1. With 6 bases clipped from V and 5 bases from J, the junction kept 5 bases outside the gene matches. The CDR3 is 13 residues long. Germline V gene data show CDR1 as MNHEY and CDR2 as SVGAGI.

V and J are TRBV5-6 and TRBJ1-2; TRBD1 matches 7 bases. This CDR3 has 16 amino acids. Trimming cost V 0 bases and J 3 bases; bases outside gene matches: 8. Germline CDR1 reads SGHDT; CDR2 reads YYEEEE. The CDR3, as DNA: TGTGCCAGCAGCTTGGCATCAAACAGGGGTTACTATGGCTACACCTTC. This translates into CASSLASNRGYYGYTF. Variable domain in full (rest from reference TRBV5-6 and TRBJ1-2): DAGVTQSPTHLIKTRGQQVTLRCSPKSGHDTVSWYQQALGQGPQFIFQYYEEEERQRGNFPDRFSGHQFPNYSSELNVNALLLGDSALYLCASSLASNRGYYGYTFGSGTRLTVV.

A note on this clonotype: The junction departs from the called germline gene at one end, perhaps through a read error. The V call is TRBV19, the J call TRBJ2-7; D is perhaps TRBD1 (6 bases). The germline gives CDR1 LNHDA, CDR2 SQIVND (reference sequence). CDR3 length equals 13 residues. The CDR3 sequence: CASSITGSYERYF. CDR3 nucleotides: TGTGCCAGTAGTATAACAGGGAGCTACGAGCGGTACTTC.

This clonotype was detected ten times or more. V usage is TRBV11-2 and J usage is TRBJ2-5, with 8 bases fitting TRBD1. V lost 4 bases to trimming and J lost 2 bases; unmatched junction nucleotides: 6. This CDR3 spans 15 amino acids. Germline CDR1 reads SGHAT; CDR2 reads FQNNGV. The CDR3 sequence: CASSSRQGIQETQYF. The CDR3 DNA is TGTGCCAGCAGCTCACGACAGGGGATTCAAGAGACCCAGTACTTC.

The genes are TRBV11-2 and TRBJ2-5; possible D gene TRBD1, 5 bases. The germline gives CDR1 SGHAT, CDR2 FQNNGV. The V and J ends lost 4 bases and 1 base respectively, with 13 bases between them. This CDR3 has 15 amino acids. The chain's CDR3 is CASSSYRQSQETQYF. The CDR3 nucleotides are TGTGCCAGCAGCTCCTATAGACAGTCCCAAGAGACCCAGTACTTC.

The chain carries TRBV24-1 and TRBJ2-5; 9 positions match TRBD2. After removal of 0 bases from V and 5 bases from J, the junction contained 9 bases not matched to a gene. Germline V gene lookup returns CDR1 KGHDR and CDR2 SFDVKD. This CDR3 is 17 amino acids long. DNA for the CDR3: TGTGCCACCAGTGATTTGCCTGCTAGCGGGGCCCGGGAGACCCAGTACTTC. It codes for CATSDLPASGARETQYF.

As for this clonotype: One junction end does not reproduce the germline sequence, and a read error may be involved. The genes are TRBV12-3 or TRBV12-4 and TRBJ2-3; the D gene is possibly TRBD2 (5 bases). The CDR3 runs to 15 residues. The DNA of the CDR3 is TGTGCCAGCAGTAGAAAGAGAGGGCCGGCAGATGCGCAGTATTTT. It yields the protein CASSRKRGPADAQYF.

Ten or more counts support this clonotype. The V call is TRBV7-2, the J call TRBJ2-3; 10 nucleotides line up with TRBD2. The CDR3 spans 16 residues. V lost 6 bases and J lost 9; bases outside the gene matches: 15. Looked up from germline, CDR1 is SGHTA and CDR2 is FQGNSA. The chain's CDR3 is CASSRGLADTQITQYF. Written as DNA, the CDR3 is TGTGCCAGCAGTCGCGGACTAGCGGACACACAGATAACGCAGTATTTT.

This chain joins TRBV20-1 and TRBJ2-1, with D possibly being TRBD1 or TRBD2 (6 bases each). V was clipped by 0 bases and J by 7 bases, with 16 bases between them. Germline V gene sequence: CDR1 DFQATT, CDR2 SNEGSKA (reference sequence). The CDR3 extends over 15 amino acids. The CDR3 loop is CSARDQRGARNEQFF. The CDR3 DNA reads as TGCAGTGCTAGAGATCAGAGGGGGGCAAGGAATGAGCAGTTCTTC.

This clonotype was seen many times. V gene TRBV27 combines with J gene TRBJ1-1; D gene unclear. This CDR3 contains 13 residues. Germline CDR1 and CDR2: MNHEY and SMNVEV (reference sequence). The V gene lost 3 bases and the J gene lost 4 bases, with 9 bases spanning the gap. The CDR3 here is CASSFRGSTEAFF. CDR3 sequence (DNA): TGTGCCAGCAGTTTTCGGGGAAGCACTGAAGCTTTCTTT.

This clonotype appeared a few times. The rearrangement joins TRBV20-1 to TRBJ2-5; 7 nucleotides agree with TRBD1. The DNA matches TRBJ2-7 better at its end, which makes the J call doubtful. The CDR3 totals 14 residues. Germline-derived CDR1 and CDR2 are DFQATT and SNEGSKA (reference sequence). CDR3 protein: CSARERQGRFEQYF. CDR3 nucleotides: TGCAGTGCTAGAGAACGACAGGGACGTTTCGAGCAGTACTTC.

This clonotype has just a few counts. The chain has TRBV20-1 and TRBJ1-5; the match to TRBD1 covers 7 bases. This CDR3 is built from 15 residues. Germline CDR1 and CDR2: DFQATT and SNEGSKA (reference sequence). V lost 1 base to trimming and J lost 10 bases; unmatched junction nucleotides: 13. CDR3 protein: CSARVGGGAFKPQHF. The CDR3, as DNA: TGCAGTGCTAGAGTGGGAGGGGGCGCGTTTAAACCCCAGCATTTT.

This clonotype was counted between two and nine times. This sequence joins TRBV4-1 and TRBJ2-1, with a weak D call TRBD2 (6 bases). V was clipped by 2 bases and J by 8 bases, with 13 bases between them. The CDR3 consists of 14 residues. Germline-derived CDR1 and CDR2 are MGHRA and YSYEKL. The chain's CDR3 is CASSQSAGLDEQFF. CDR3 bases: TGCGCCAGCAGCCAATCTGCGGGGCTCGATGAGCAGTTCTTC.

Ten or more counts support this clonotype. This chain links TRBV7-2 with TRBJ2-5, with D possibly TRBD2 on 7 matching bases. Trimming cost V 6 bases and J 2 bases, with 13 bases left between them. This CDR3 comprises 14 residues. CDR1 SGHTA and CDR2 FQGNSA come from the germline V gene. CDR3 DNA sequence: TGTGCCAGCAGAGGGCGGGGGCCACAAGAGACCCAGTACTTC. It is translated as CASRGRGPQETQYF.

Regarding this clonotype: One end of the junction varies from germline; a read error may be responsible. The J gene is TRBJ2-3, the V gene TRBV5-5; tentatively, D is TRBD2 (5 bases). This CDR3 is 15 amino acids long. Germline CDR1 is SGHKS and CDR2 is YYEKEE (reference sequence). The DNA of the CDR3 is TGTGCCAGCGGCTTGGTGGTCGCGAGGGCAGATACGCAGTATTTT. Translated, it gives CASGLVVARADTQYF.

This CDR3 is CSARGYSAGGANTGELFF. In nucleotides, the CDR3 is TGCAGTGCGAGGGGATACTCAGCGGGGGGTGCGAACACCGGGGAGCTGTTTTTT. V usage is TRBV20-1 and J usage is TRBJ2-2, with TRBD2 matching 9 bases. The trim removed 6 bases at V and 0 bases at J, leaving 14 bases unmatched. Germline lookup yields CDR1 DFQATT and CDR2 SNEGSKA (reference sequence). The CDR3 spans 18 residues.

J is TRBJ1-1 and V is TRBV6-6; a possible D gene is TRBD1 (5 bases). CDR3 length: 15 residues. Germline loops: CDR1 MNHNY, CDR2 SVGAGI (reference sequence). Between the trimmed V and J ends, which lost 6 bases and 5 bases, there was a span of 19 bases. In DNA form, the CDR3 reads TGTGCCAGCAGCCCCAACGGGGGAATTGGGACTGAAGCTTTCTTT. This codes for CASSPNGGIGTEAFF.

This clonotype was seen at least ten times. V gene TRBV20-1 combines with J gene TRBJ2-7, with D possibly matching TRBD1 (7 bases). The CDR3 extends over 14 amino acids. Germline V gene lookup returns CDR1 DFQATT and CDR2 SNEGSKA (reference sequence). V was clipped by 1 base and J by 0 bases, with 10 bases between them. Written as DNA, the CDR3 is TGCAGTGCTAGAGGCGGGGACAGCTCCTACGAGCAGTACTTC. Translation: CSARGGDSSYEQYF.

The J gene is TRBJ1-1, the V gene TRBV10-2; D gene unclear. Deletions cut 7 bases from V and 3 bases from J, with 15 bases between. The V gene's germline CDR1 is WSHSY and CDR2 SAAADI. The CDR3 spans 14 residues. CDR3 region: CASKTGVWDTEAFF. CDR3 nucleotides: TGCGCCAGCAAGACCGGGGTCTGGGACACTGAAGCTTTCTTT.